This T cell receptor (beta chain) is drawn from a study of blood T cells in healthy people across ages. Study-wide findings and caveats: The study found TCR beta diversity correlated strongly with naive T cell percentage. Getting older went along with TCR beta diversity per million T cells dropping roughly linearly.

Germline CDR1 reads MNHEY; CDR2 reads SMNVEV (reference sequence). Trimming pared 5 bases from V and 4 bases from J, leaving 23 bases between. This CDR3 has 17 amino acids. To note about this clonotype: Its target is not known.

A sample-barcoded 5' primer and a J-beta primer mix were used in a second PCR of roughly 6 to 11 cycles. One entry per CDR3 protein results from TCRdb running MiXCR on the 5' RACE reads. This sample has about 1.5 million distinct CDR3 sequences, with about 45% found just once. The chain joins TRBV27 to TRBJ1-2, with D possibly TRBD1 on 5 matching bases. This TCR derives from a woman younger than 35 in good health. The sample was blood. The CDR3 sequence: CASSVQGPLAGGYGYTF. For the CDR3, the DNA is TGTGCCAGCAGTGTGCAGGGCCCGCTTGCGGGGGGCTATGGCTACACCTTC.